This T cell receptor (beta chain) originates from a study of post-analysis software for immune sequencing data. This CDR3 has 14 residues. The V and J ends lost 2 bases and 6 bases respectively, with 12 bases between them. Germline-derived CDR1 and CDR2 are LGHNA and YNFKEQ. Unique-molecular-identifier-tagged TCR beta cDNA libraries were used. With roughly 1 to 11 million T cells as the source, 500,000 to 650,000 cDNA molecules resulted. TCRdb reanalysed the PCR reads using MiXCR and keeps one entry per CDR3 protein. The data contain 150,000 to 200,000 distinct CDR3 sequences, 30% to 45% of them seen just once; the ten biggest clones take up about 26%.

V and J are TRBV4-2 and TRBJ2-3; D is unresolved. The TCR comes from a girl under 18 with multiple sclerosis. This sample comprised blood, obtained after autologous hematopoietic stem cell transplantation. The CDR3 DNA is TGTGCCAGCAGCCAAAACCCCTGGGTGGATACGCAGTATTTT. This encodes CASSQNPWVDTQYF.